Following are 21 T cell receptor beta chains from one sample sequenced in a study of a mutant IDH1 vaccine in newly diagnosed glioma. Sequenced by immunoSEQ multiplex PCR; TCRdb stores in-frame clones only, minus some. The sample records around 50,000 clones, 65% to 85% being singletons. These receptors' targets are unknown. Time point indicated: week 35, safety follow-up. Topical imiquimod accompanied each vaccine dose, which consisted of 300 ug of mutant IDH1 20-mer peptide. The specimen was PBMCs, collected from a glioma patient whose treatment included an IDH1 peptide vaccine. The origin of the receptors is a man in his forties with glioma.

The chain has TRBV2 and TRBJ2-6; 7 nucleotides match TRBD1. The V gene end was trimmed by 6 bases and the J gene end by 0 bases; junction bases not matched to a gene: 5. The length of the CDR3 is 16 residues. Germline V gene data show CDR1 as SNHLY and CDR2 as FYNNEI. CDR3 region: CASRGQTGSGANVLTF. CDR3 nucleotide sequence: TGTGCCAGCAGGGGACAGACCGGCTCTGGGGCCAACGTCCTGACTTTC.

The chain carries TRBV29-1 and TRBJ2-7; D call uncertain. The CDR3 totals 12 residues. Germline assignment: CDR1 SQVTM and CDR2 ANQGSEA. V shed 3 bases and J shed 5 bases, with 11 bases lying between them. In nucleotides, the CDR3 is TGCAGCGTTGAGGGTCCTCGACACGAGCAGTACTTC. Protein product: CSVEGPRHEQYF.

The genes are TRBV21-1 and TRBJ2-3; the table's D call TRBD2 went unverified against the DNA. TRBV21-1 is described as a pseudogene. The CDR3 is 13 residues long. The CDR3 DNA reads as TGTGCCAGCAGCAAGATAGCAATAGATACGCAGTATTTT. Translation gives CASSKIAIDTQYF.

The chain joins TRBV14 to TRBJ2-1; TRBD2 might be the D (6 bases). In germline, CDR1 is SGHDN, CDR2 FVKESK. The CDR3 has 14 residues. The V end lost 4 bases, the J end lost 0 bases, and 7 bases lay between the germline ends. CDR3 amino acids: CASSRSGSYNEQFF. CDR3 nucleotide sequence: TGTGCCAGCAGCCGTAGCGGCTCCTACAATGAGCAGTTCTTC.

The J gene is TRBJ2-7, the V gene TRBV6-6, with D unresolved. Germline V gene lookup returns CDR1 MNHNY and CDR2 SVGAGI (reference sequence). Trimming removed 1 base from V and 2 bases from J, with 6 bases in between. This CDR3 contains 13 residues. The CDR3 DNA follows: TGTGCCAGCAGTTACTACACCACCTACGAGCAGTACTTC. Translated, it gives CASSYYTTYEQYF.

The rearrangement uses TRBV27 and TRBJ2-5; D unclear. Trimming took off 3 bases at V and 5 bases at J, with 13 bases between the two ends. The CDR3 totals 14 residues. Germline V gene lookup returns CDR1 MNHEY and CDR2 SMNVEV (reference sequence). The CDR3 loop reads CASSFRNRWETQYF. The CDR3 coding sequence is TGTGCCAGCAGTTTTAGGAATCGGTGGGAGACCCAGTACTTC.

This clone has just a few counts. This chain uses TRBV4-2 with TRBJ1-2; D possibly corresponds to TRBD1 (5 bases). Germline CDR1 reads LGHNA; CDR2 reads YNFKEQ. V dropped 4 bases and J dropped 7 bases, with 25 bases sitting between them. The CDR3 is made up of 17 amino acids. The CDR3 DNA sequence: TGTGCCAGCAGCCCAAAAACCTTGACGGGGGAATGGGGTGGCTACACCTTC. It translates to CASSPKTLTGEWGGYTF.

The chain carries TRBV2 and TRBJ1-5; TRBD1 is a possible D gene (6 bases). Germline V CDR1 and CDR2: SNHLY, FYNNEI. The CDR3 sequence is 14 residues long. V shed 6 bases and J shed 6 bases, with 15 bases lying between them. Written as DNA, the CDR3 is TGTGCCAGCAGCCAGGGGATAACTGGTCAGCCCCAGCATTTT. Protein sequence: CASSQGITGQPQHF.

The chain joins TRBV2 to TRBJ2-5, with 10 bases lining up with TRBD1. V dropped 6 bases and J dropped 5; count of bases not matched to a gene: 9. The CDR3 runs 15 residues. Germline CDR1 and CDR2: SNHLY and FYNNEI. The DNA for the CDR3 is TGTGCCAGCAGACGACAGGGGGCGGCTCAGGAGACCCAGTACTTC. This sequence encodes CASRRQGAAQETQYF. Full variable domain (outside the CDR3, taken from reference TRBV2 and TRBJ2-5): EPEVTQTPSHQVTQMGQEVILRCVPISNHLYFYWYRQILGQKVEFLVSFYNNEISEKSEIFDDQFSVERPDGSNFTLKIRSTKLEDSAMYFCASRRQGAAQETQYFGPGTRLLVL.

The chain is built from TRBV15 and TRBJ1-2, with D possibly being TRBD1 (5 bases). Trimming took 1 base from V and 9 from J, leaving 15 bases between them. The CDR3 contains 14 residues. The germline V gene encodes CDR1 LNHNV and CDR2 YYDKDF (reference sequence). CDR3 amino acids: CATSRGAPGGSYTF. Here the CDR3 DNA reads TGTGCCACCAGCAGAGGGGCCCCTGGGGGTAGCTACACCTTC.

The chain carries TRBV5-6 and TRBJ2-1, with TRBD2 matching 9 bases. The CDR3 is made up of 16 amino acids. Germline CDR1 reads SGHDT; CDR2 reads YYEEEE. Trimming cost V 1 base and J 9 bases; bases outside gene matches: 11. The CDR3 coding sequence is TGTGCCAGCAGCTTGTATGGTAGCGGGGGCATCCCTGAGCAGTTCTTC. The encoded protein is CASSLYGSGGIPEQFF.

This clone was observed a handful of times. The chain combines TRBV2 with TRBJ1-3, with D hard to call. Germline CDR1 and CDR2: SNHLY and FYNNEI. The CDR3 is 14 amino acids. With 2 bases removed from V and 0 bases from J, the gap between germline ends came to 5 bases. CDR3: CASSESSSGNTIYF. Here the CDR3 DNA reads TGTGCCAGCAGTGAAAGCAGCTCTGGAAACACCATATATTTT.

The chain joins TRBV5-6 to TRBJ2-2, with D possibly matching TRBD1 (5 bases). Germline CDR1 reads SGHDT; CDR2 reads YYEEEE. The CDR3 consists of 13 residues. The V end was cut by 0 bases, the J end by 5 bases, with 5 bases between. CDR3 in amino acids: CASSLAGTGELFF. The CDR3 bases are TGTGCCAGCAGCTTGGCAGGGACCGGGGAGCTGTTTTTT.

This clone showed up just once. The chain employs TRBV6-5 and TRBJ1-2, with a weak D call TRBD1 (6 bases). The germline CDR1 and CDR2 sequences are MNHEY and SVGAGI. This CDR3 is 13 amino acids long. Trimming removed 5 bases from V and 6 bases from J, with 13 bases in between. DNA for the CDR3: TGTGCCAGCAGTCTCAAGGGGGGACATGGCTACACCTTC. This gives the protein CASSLKGGHGYTF.

The gene calls are TRBV7-9 and TRBJ2-3, with D perhaps matching TRBD1 (5 bases). V was cut by 5 bases and J by 3 bases, with 18 bases left in between. Germline V gives CDR1 SEHNR, CDR2 FQNEAQ (reference sequence). The CDR3 contains 16 residues. CDR3 in amino acids: CASSTLYRNPTDTQYF. The DNA of the CDR3 is TGTGCCAGCAGCACCCTTTACAGGAACCCGACAGATACGCAGTATTTT.

This clone was counted only a few times. The genes are TRBV10-2 and TRBJ1-2, with unresolved D. The CDR3 is 13 residues long. With 6 bases removed from V and 3 bases from J, the gap between germline ends came to 11 bases. Germline CDR1 and CDR2: WSHSY and SAAADI. The CDR3 loop is CASSAEIHYGYTF. CDR3 DNA: TGCGCCAGCAGCGCAGAGATCCACTATGGCTACACCTTC.

The genes are TRBV6-6 and TRBJ2-2; no firm D call. The CDR3 extends over 16 amino acids. V was shortened by 3 bases and J by 3 bases, with 14 bases between the two germline ends. Germline V gives CDR1 MNHNY, CDR2 SVGAGI (reference sequence). CDR3 DNA: TGTGCCAGCAGTTATCTTCCGACGGTGGACACCGGGGAGCTGTTTTTT. This codes for CASSYLPTVDTGELFF.

This chain joins TRBV21-1 and TRBJ1-1. TRBV21-1 is a pseudogene segment. The CDR3 extends over 15 amino acids. The CDR3 loop reads CASSKRHRRATEAFF. The CDR3 region has the DNA TGTGCCAGCAGCAAGCGGCACCGAAGGGCCACTGAAGCTTTCTTT.

The chain links TRBV9 to TRBJ2-2; D not certain. Germline V gene data show CDR1 as SGDLS and CDR2 as YYNGEE. Trimming pared 0 bases from V and 7 bases from J, leaving 7 bases between. This CDR3 contains 13 residues. The CDR3 sequence is CASSVVPLGELFF. Written as DNA, the CDR3 is TGTGCCAGCAGCGTAGTACCTCTCGGGGAGCTGTTTTTT.

Only a few counts were recorded for this clone. The rearrangement joins TRBV15 to TRBJ2-5; D gene ambiguous. V was trimmed by 0 bases and J by 1 base, leaving 3 bases between them. CDR1 is LNHNV and CDR2 is YYDKDF in the germline V gene (reference sequence). This CDR3 is built from 13 residues. In nucleotides, the CDR3 is TGTGCCACCAGCAGAGACAGCCAAGAGACCCAGTACTTC. Protein product: CATSRDSQETQYF.

This rearrangement joins TRBV6-5 to TRBJ1-2; TRBD1 aligns across 9 bases. V was pared by 5 bases and J by 1 base, with 5 bases of the junction left unmatched. CDR3 size: 15 residues. CDR1 and CDR2 (germline): MNHEY, SVGAGI. CDR3 nucleotides: TGTGCCAGCAGTCCCGACAGGGGGGTTAACTATGGCTACACCTTC. It encodes CASSPDRGVNYGYTF.